The TCR beta chain described here comes from a study of regulatory T cells in long-lasting Graves disease. Study-wide results and caveats: Peripheral blood alone, not thyroid tissue, underwent study.

Time point reported: newly diagnosed GD, antithyroid drugs for less than 3 months. Construction of the TCR library relied on RNA isolated from PBMCs. CDR3-region Arm-PCR and iRepertoire HTBI primers produced the TCR beta libraries. TCRdb called the multiplex PCR reads again in MiXCR, with one record for every CDR3 protein. This sample carries a few hundred thousand distinct CDR3 sequences, approximately 10% of them seen once, and the ten largest clones take 18%. This clonotype was seen repeatedly, ten times or more. Its antigen is unknown. V dropped 0 bases and J dropped 5; count of bases not matched to a gene: 4. The CDR3 has 14 amino acids. These data were likewise used in another study, on T cells in Graves' hyperthyroidism and ophthalmopathy.

This specimen consisted of peripheral blood mononuclear cells (PBMCs), obtained at new diagnosis, from a patient treated with antithyroid drugs. The origin of this receptor is a woman under 30 with Graves disease. The V gene is TRBV12-3 or TRBV12-4, the J gene TRBJ2-7, with 7 bases lining up with TRBD1. This CDR3 reads CASSLAGTDNEQYF. Here the CDR3 DNA reads TGTGCCAGCAGTTTAGCCGGGACAGATAACGAGCAGTACTTC.